The rows below give T cell receptor beta chains drawn from one sample of a study of T cell changes during pregnancy in multiple sclerosis. Here immunoSEQ multiplex PCR was the method, and the copy in TCRdb shows in-frame clones only, minus some. The sample lists about 75,000 clones, over 85% occurring once. The input for sequencing was CD4+ T cells from peripheral blood mononuclear cells, taken after pregnancy. These receptors were taken from a female donor with multiple sclerosis, enrolled in a pregnancy study. The CDR3 runs from the conserved cysteine through the conserved F or W. A D gene is named only where the DNA matches it firmly. Clone size is shown for a subset of rows, as once, few, many or a class of expanded clone.

TRBV27,.,.,TRBJ2-2,18,TGTGCCAGCAGTTCTCTAGGGACATCTGGCCCGAACACCGGGGAGCTGTTTTTT,CASSSLGTSGPNTGELFF
TRBV28,.,.,TRBJ1-1,15,TGTGCCAGCAGTCCCCACCAGGGTCTGAACACTGAAGCTTTCTTT,CASSPHQGLNTEAFF
TRBV9,.,.,TRBJ1-6,15,TGTGCCAGCAGCGTAGGAAGTCAGTCAAATTCACCCCTCCACTTT,CASSVGSQSNSPLHF
TRBV6-1,.,once,TRBJ1-5,14,TGTGCCAGCACCACGGTCAGGGGTTATCAGCCCCAGCATTTT,CASTTVRGYQPQHF
TRBV9,TRBD2,once,TRBJ2-3,15,TGTGCCAGCAGCCCGACCGGGACTATCACAGATACGCAGTATTTT,CASSPTGTITDTQYF
TRBV30,TRBD1,.,TRBJ1-5,13,TGTGCCTGGAGTGTACGAGGGGGCCAGCCCCAGCATTTT,CAWSVRGGQPQHF
TRBV18,.,.,TRBJ1-5,16,TGTGCCAGCTCACCCCGAAGGGGTCGGGGCAATCAGCCCCAGCATTTT,CASSPRRGRGNQPQHF
TRBV25-1,TRBD2,.,TRBJ2-7,14,TGTGCCAGCAGTGGACTAGCGGGAGGATCGGTGCAGTACTTC,CASSGLAGGSVQYF
TRBV25-1,TRBD1,.,TRBJ2-7,15,TGTGCCAGCAGTCTCAGGGGGCGTAGCGTCTACGAGCAGTACTTC,CASSLRGRSVYEQYF
TRBV6-5,TRBD1,.,TRBJ1-2,13,TGTGCCAGCAGTTACATAGACAGGGATGGCTACACCTTC,CASSYIDRDGYTF
TRBV15,.,.,TRBJ2-5,13,TGTGCCACCAGCAGAGATAGCGAAGAGACCCAGTACTTC,CATSRDSEETQYF
TRBV6-5,TRBD2,.,TRBJ2-1,15,TGTGCCAGCAGTGGAACTAGCGGACCTTACAATGAGCAGTTCTTC,CASSGTSGPYNEQFF
TRBV7-6,.,.,TRBJ2-7,13,TGTGCCAGCAGCCTTGGGCGCTCCTACGAGCAGTACTTC,CASSLGRSYEQYF